This T cell receptor beta chain was observed in a study of brain metastases from non-small cell lung cancer. Overall study findings and caveats: TCR repertoires overlapped largely between brain metastases and matched primaries. Expanded T-cell clones appeared in approximately 60% of brain metastases over primaries. Fewer infiltrating T cells were found in brain metastases than primaries.

On this clone: Its antigen remains unidentified.

Repertoires were generated with immunoSEQ multiplex PCR, while TCRdb's copy carries only in-frame clones and drops some. The table has about 1,600 clones, around 88% seen once. Germline loops: CDR1 SQVTM, CDR2 ANQGSEA. The CDR3 extends over 12 amino acids. Trimming stripped 2 bases from V and 10 bases from J, with 14 bases between. Specimen: primary lung tumor tissue. This receptor was taken from a donor at least 40 years old with non-small cell lung cancer. The V gene is TRBV29-1, the J gene TRBJ1-1; unclear D gene. CDR3 sequence reads: CSVEPVASLAFF. In DNA form, the CDR3 reads TGCAGCGTTGAACCCGTTGCCAGTTTAGCTTTCTTT.